Listed here are 9 T cell receptor beta chains from one sample, sequenced in a study of lymphopenia after photon versus proton radiotherapy (dated by TCRdb to the late 2010s). Receptors were amplified or captured by the immunoSEQ multiplex PCR assay. The table was pulled from immuneACCESS by TCRdb, which kept in-frame rearrangements only. Such tables lose some clones; where checked, under half of the loss comes from unresolved V genes, and the rest has no known cause. This sample holds more than 15,000 clones; about 88% were observed only once. The ten largest clones capture about 50% of the sample. Here the sequenced sample was peripheral blood, taken from a patient treated with proton-based radiotherapy. Receptors originate from a woman aged 55-75 years with cholangiocarcinoma. Some clones in this sample may be carry-over from other donors' samples.

This clone was detected a few times. The chain combines TRBV11-3 with TRBJ2-4; TRBD2 matches 9 bases. From germline, CDR1 is SGHNT and CDR2 YENEEA. The V and J ends lost 3 bases and 1 base, in that order; junction bases with no gene match: 1. CDR3 length: 15 residues. CDR3 bases: TGTGCCAGCAGCTTGGCGGGGGGGGCCAAAAACATTCAGTACTTC. Its translation is CASSLAGGAKNIQYF. The entire variable domain, with the rest obtained from reference TRBV11-3 and TRBJ2-4, is as follows: EAGVVQSPRYKIIEKKQPVAFWCNPISGHNTLYWYLQNLGQGPELLIRYENEEAVDDSQLPKDRFSAERLKGVDSTLKIQPAELGDSAVYLCASSLAGGAKNIQYFGAGTRLSVL.

The chain is built from TRBV19 and TRBJ1-1, with D possibly matching TRBD1 (6 bases). CDR1 and CDR2 (germline): LNHDA, SQIVND (reference sequence). Deletions cut 7 bases from V and 1 base from J, with 19 bases between. CDR3 length: 16 amino acids. CDR3 sequence reads: CASTDRGGAPNTEAFF. DNA of the CDR3: TGTGCCAGTACCGATAGAGGGGGGGCCCCGAACACTGAAGCTTTCTTT.

This chain links TRBV21-1 with TRBJ2-1; TRBD1 is the table's D call, not checked against the DNA. TRBV21-1 is shown as a pseudogene. This CDR3 has 14 residues. The CDR3 region is CASTVTASYNEQFF. As DNA, the CDR3 is TGTGCCAGCACCGTAACAGCTTCCTACAATGAGCAGTTCTTC.

The rearrangement uses TRBV19 and TRBJ2-1; a weak D match, TRBD1 (7 bases). The CDR3 length is 15 residues. Trimming removed 6 bases from V and 9 bases from J, with 21 bases in between. Germline CDR1 is LNHDA and CDR2 is SQIVND (reference sequence). CDR3 protein: CASSADRSFGGEQFF. The CDR3 nucleotides read TGTGCCAGTAGCGCGGACAGGTCCTTCGGGGGTGAGCAGTTCTTC.

The chain uses TRBV2 and TRBJ2-3; TRBD1 aligns across 7 bases. Germline loops: CDR1 SNHLY, CDR2 FYNNEI. Germline trimming cut 5 bases from V and 4 bases from J; bases unmatched to any gene: 6. The CDR3 loop spans 14 amino acids. DNA for the CDR3: TGTGCCAGCAGTTCGGGACAGCCGCCAGATACGCAGTATTTT. This gives the protein CASSSGQPPDTQYF.

This chain connects TRBV5-6 to TRBJ1-2; D is ambiguous. Germline CDR1 reads SGHDT; CDR2 reads YYEEEE. Trimming removed 0 bases at V and 2 bases at J, with 17 bases between. This CDR3 has 17 amino acids. The CDR3 region has the DNA TGTGCCAGCAGCTTGGCCGGGCCGATTACCTCAAACTATGGCTACACCTTC. Translating gives CASSLAGPITSNYGYTF.

The chain couples TRBV7-2 to TRBJ1-2; D unclear. Germline V CDR1 and CDR2: SGHTA, FQGNSA. Trimming removed 1 base at V and 2 bases at J, with 20 bases between. CDR3 length: 18 residues. This CDR3 is CASSLGPGRAASNYGYTF. CDR3 bases: TGTGCCAGCAGCTTAGGGCCGGGCCGTGCGGCTTCCAACTATGGCTACACCTTC.

The chain has TRBV25-1 and TRBJ1-5, with 7 bases fitting TRBD1. Per the germline V gene, CDR1 is MGHDK and CDR2 is SYGVNS. The junction had 1 base not matched to a gene; V was cut back by 3 bases and J by 5 bases. This CDR3 contains 13 residues. The CDR3 spells CASSDQGDQPQHF. DNA for the CDR3: TGTGCCAGCAGTGACCAGGGGGATCAGCCCCAGCATTTT. The variable domain in full, with the rest retrieved from reference TRBV25-1 and TRBJ1-5, is EADIYQTPRYLVIGTGKKITLECSQTMGHDKMYWYQQDPGMELHLIHYSYGVNSTEKGDLSSESTVSRIRTEHFPLTLESARPSHTSQYLCASSDQGDQPQHFGDGTRLSIL.

This chain connects TRBV11-2 to TRBJ2-7, with D unresolved. The CDR3 contains 11 residues. Germline-derived CDR1 and CDR2 are SGHAT and FQNNGV. Trimming shortened V by 4 bases and J by 3 bases, and 4 bases separated the two germline ends. The CDR3: CASSSYYEQYF. In DNA, the CDR3 is TGTGCCAGCAGCTCCTACTACGAGCAGTACTTC.